A selection of T cell receptor beta chains follows, all from one sample in a study of blood T cell repertoires in COVID-19. Sequencing was performed with immunoSEQ multiplex PCR; in TCRdb, only in-frame clones are kept and a portion is missing. The sample contains about 15,000 clones, roughly nine tenths of which appear only once. Material for sequencing was peripheral blood. All receptors derive from a man in his 60s with acute or convalescent COVID-19. The CDR3 runs from the conserved cysteine through the conserved F or W. Fields, in order: clone size, J gene, V gene, D gene, CDR3 protein, CDR3 DNA. The D gene is left open where the match is weak. Clone size is stated in some rows and not others, as once, few, many or a class when expanded.

clone size: .
J gene: TRBJ2-1
V gene: TRBV6-6
D gene: .
CDR3 protein: CASSYRGYNEQFF
CDR3 DNA: TGTGCCAGCAGTTACAGGGGCTACAATGAGCAGTTCTTC

clone size: .
J gene: TRBJ2-5
V gene: TRBV19
D gene: .
CDR3 protein: CASSIQDGETQYF
CDR3 DNA: TGTGCCAGTAGTATTCAGGATGGAGAGACCCAGTACTTC

clone size: .
J gene: TRBJ1-5
V gene: TRBV19
D gene: TRBD1
CDR3 protein: CASHLSFWDRGNENQPQHF
CDR3 DNA: TGTGCCAGCCACCTCTCCTTTTGGGACAGGGGGAACGAGAATCAGCCCCAGCATTTT

clone size: medium-sized
J gene: TRBJ2-6
V gene: TRBV5-1
D gene: .
CDR3 protein: CASSLDALGSGANVLTF
CDR3 DNA: TGCGCCAGCAGCTTGGACGCTCTAGGCTCTGGGGCCAACGTCCTGACTTTC

clone size: .
J gene: TRBJ2-7
V gene: TRBV15
D gene: .
CDR3 protein: CATSRDLAEQYF
CDR3 DNA: TGTGCCACCAGCAGAGATTTGGCCGAGCAGTACTTC

clone size: .
J gene: TRBJ2-7
V gene: TRBV21-1
D gene: .
CDR3 protein: CAKQGVGGKIKLYEQYF
CDR3 DNA: TGTGCCAAGCAAGGGGTTGGTGGGAAAATAAAACTCTACGAGCAGTACTTC

clone size: .
J gene: TRBJ2-2
V gene: TRBV11-2
D gene: .
CDR3 protein: CASSLEGSWNTGELFF
CDR3 DNA: TGTGCCAGCAGCTTAGAGGGCAGCTGGAACACCGGGGAGCTGTTTTTT

clone size: .
J gene: TRBJ2-7
V gene: TRBV7-8
D gene: .
CDR3 protein: CASSSGRAEQYF
CDR3 DNA: TGTGCCAGCAGCTCCGGCAGGGCCGAGCAGTACTTC

clone size: .
J gene: TRBJ2-1
V gene: TRBV7-3
D gene: TRBD2
CDR3 protein: CASSLGPGLDRNEQFF
CDR3 DNA: TGTGCCAGCAGCTTGGGTCCCGGACTAGATCGCAATGAGCAGTTCTTC

clone size: .
J gene: TRBJ2-5
V gene: TRBV18
D gene: TRBD1
CDR3 protein: CASSPWKGGEETQYF
CDR3 DNA: TGTGCCAGCTCACCATGGAAAGGGGGCGAGGAGACCCAGTACTTC

clone size: .
J gene: TRBJ2-4
V gene: TRBV19
D gene: .
CDR3 protein: CASSTGGTDIQYF
CDR3 DNA: TGTGCCAGTAGTACAGGGGGGACCGACATTCAGTACTTC

clone size: .
J gene: TRBJ2-6
V gene: TRBV28
D gene: TRBD1
CDR3 protein: CASSPGQGANSGANVLTF
CDR3 DNA: TGTGCCAGCAGTCCAGGACAGGGGGCGAACTCTGGGGCCAACGTCCTGACTTTC

clone size: .
J gene: TRBJ1-4
V gene: TRBV27
D gene: TRBD1
CDR3 protein: CASKGRQGHEKLFF
CDR3 DNA: TGTGCCAGCAAAGGCCGACAGGGACATGAAAAACTGTTTTTT

clone size: .
J gene: TRBJ2-1
V gene: TRBV2
D gene: .
CDR3 protein: CASRGAGPRMAYNEQFF
CDR3 DNA: TGTGCCAGCAGAGGGGCCGGACCCCGAATGGCCTACAATGAGCAGTTCTTC

clone size: .
J gene: TRBJ1-4
V gene: TRBV5-1
D gene: TRBD1
CDR3 protein: CASSWGQGGTNEKLFF
CDR3 DNA: TGCGCCAGCAGCTGGGGACAGGGGGGAACTAATGAAAAACTGTTTTTT

clone size: .
J gene: TRBJ2-5
V gene: TRBV6-2/TRBV6-3
D gene: .
CDR3 protein: CASSYLTAETQYF
CDR3 DNA: TGTGCCAGCAGTTACCTCACAGCCGAGACCCAGTACTTC

clone size: .
J gene: TRBJ1-2
V gene: TRBV7-2
D gene: TRBD1
CDR3 protein: CASSPDRGVYGYTF
CDR3 DNA: TGTGCCAGCAGCCCTGACAGGGGTGTTTATGGCTACACCTTC

clone size: few
J gene: TRBJ2-2
V gene: TRBV11-2
D gene: .
CDR3 protein: CASTGDSGDTGELFF
CDR3 DNA: TGTGCCAGCACGGGTGACAGTGGCGACACCGGGGAGCTGTTTTTT

clone size: .
J gene: TRBJ1-3
V gene: TRBV7-9
D gene: TRBD1
CDR3 protein: CASSLERGPGNTIYF
CDR3 DNA: TGTGCCAGCAGCTTAGAGAGGGGGCCAGGAAACACCATATATTTT

clone size: .
J gene: TRBJ2-7
V gene: TRBV7-2
D gene: TRBD2
CDR3 protein: CASSLWAGGSFYEQYF
CDR3 DNA: TGTGCCAGCAGCTTATGGGCGGGGGGTTCGTTCTACGAGCAGTACTTC

clone size: .
J gene: TRBJ2-3
V gene: TRBV9
D gene: TRBD2
CDR3 protein: CASSVLGGVTDTQYF
CDR3 DNA: TGTGCCAGCAGCGTATTGGGGGGGGTCACAGATACGCAGTATTTT

clone size: .
J gene: TRBJ2-7
V gene: TRBV18
D gene: TRBD1
CDR3 protein: CASSLGQGEFLYEQYF
CDR3 DNA: TGTGCCAGCTCCCTTGGACAGGGGGAGTTTCTCTACGAGCAGTACTTC

clone size: .
J gene: TRBJ2-3
V gene: TRBV28
D gene: TRBD2
CDR3 protein: CASSPPSGGRDTQYF
CDR3 DNA: TGTGCCAGCAGCCCCCCTAGCGGGGGAAGGGATACGCAGTATTTT

clone size: few
J gene: TRBJ1-5
V gene: TRBV30
D gene: .
CDR3 protein: CAWSGAEYQPQHF
CDR3 DNA: TGTGCCTGGAGTGGGGCAGAGTATCAGCCCCAGCATTTT

clone size: once
J gene: TRBJ2-1
V gene: TRBV12-3/TRBV12-4
D gene: .
CDR3 protein: CASSLQGSNEQFF
CDR3 DNA: TGTGCCAGCAGTTTACAGGGAAGCAATGAGCAGTTCTTC

clone size: .
J gene: TRBJ2-7
V gene: TRBV7-2
D gene: TRBD2
CDR3 protein: CASSLVGGLAGVNEQYF
CDR3 DNA: TGTGCCAGCAGCTTAGTCGGGGGACTAGCGGGAGTCAACGAGCAGTACTTC

clone size: .
J gene: TRBJ1-1
V gene: TRBV5-1
D gene: .
CDR3 protein: CASGMTGNTEAFF
CDR3 DNA: TGCGCCAGCGGAATGACGGGGAACACTGAAGCTTTCTTT

clone size: .
J gene: TRBJ1-2
V gene: TRBV5-8
D gene: TRBD1
CDR3 protein: CASTFTGGVYGYTF
CDR3 DNA: TGTGCCAGCACCTTTACAGGGGGTGTCTATGGCTACACCTTC

clone size: .
J gene: TRBJ2-5
V gene: TRBV5-1
D gene: .
CDR3 protein: CASSSTSWKETQYF
CDR3 DNA: TGCGCCAGCAGCTCTACTAGCTGGAAAGAGACCCAGTACTTC

clone size: .
J gene: TRBJ2-5
V gene: TRBV24-1
D gene: .
CDR3 protein: CATSDLPSEGPVTQYF
CDR3 DNA: TGTGCCACCAGTGATTTGCCCTCGGAGGGGCCGGTGACCCAGTACTTC